This T cell receptor (beta chain) was sequenced for a study of blood T cell repertoires in COVID-19 (dated by TCRdb to 2018 to 2020). The study in broad terms: Samples from collaborators originated in the United States, Italy and Spain and spanned both the acute and convalescent phases of COVID-19. Sample metadata almost always included a de-identified subject ID, COVID-19 status, age in years and sex. The repertoires were released in a freely available public database meant as a resource for research on the immune response to SARS-CoV-2. Where available, HLA class I and class II types were taken from metadata supplied by the sample provider and were not determined by assay-based typing. Subjects who had been exposed to COVID-19, were actively infected with it, or had recovered from it provided the deeply sampled blood TCRbeta repertoires that made up the dataset. The material from the prospective study consisted of cDNA or gDNA derived from T cells, B-cell-depleted T cells, or PBMCs. The samples were drawn from two sources: the first 160 participants of the ongoing ImmuneRACE study, and 1,000 to 1,500 subjects contributed by 6 global collaborators. What the study reported, not specific to this receptor: Clinical and demographic metadata were provided uncurated, with the amount varying by source and participant.

Each collaborating institution followed its own protocols to collect whole blood in K2EDTA tubes. For TCRbeta analysis, collaborators shipped samples as frozen whole blood, isolated PBMCs, or DNA extracted from either of those sample types. About this clone: It has no known antigen specificity. No base quality values were provided; no much bigger clone lies one nucleotide off.

At the junction V is shortened by 4 bases and J by 8 bases; bases outside the gene matches: 9. In the germline V gene, CDR1 corresponds to KGHSH and CDR2 to LQKENI. The CDR3 sequence holds 15 residues, the cysteine and phenylalanine included. CDR3 DNA is the only sequence kept; it has 45 bases, read in frame from the first base. TCRbeta CDR3 regions were amplified from genomic DNA using the immunoSEQ Assay, a bias-controlled multiplex PCR. Regarding the original processing steps: Within the assay, amplification of reference gene primers was used to estimate how many nucleated cells each sample contained. To quantify the absolute abundance of each unique TCRbeta CDR3 rearrangement, sequence reads were collapsed and filtered. For each sample, productive Simpson clonality was calculated by taking the square root of Simpson's diversity index across productive rearrangements. This is the immuneACCESS table as TCRdb keeps it, with only in-frame sequences that have V and J called. A part of the clones is gone; compared with another copy, unresolved V genes explain less than half, and the rest is unexplained. The D gene and trimming were derived from the DNA, and the V and J assignments and clone size from that table. The sample data list 98,000 or so clones, and around 84% of these were observed just once. The biggest ten clones account for about an eighth of the sample.

The sequence was obtained from a woman aged 55-70 years in a cohort sampled during active or convalescent COVID-19. Sequencing used peripheral blood. The sequence joins TRBV18 to TRBJ1-4; 8 bases in between match TRBD1. The DNA is as follows: TGTGCCAGCTCACGCCGGGACAGGTTAGAGGAAAAACTGTTTTTT. The encoded protein is CASSRRDRLEEKLFF.